The present T cell receptor (beta chain) was sequenced within a study of blood T cell repertoires in COVID-19. Sequencing used immunoSEQ multiplex PCR; TCRdb keeps in-frame clones, though not all of them. The sample has about 300,000 clones, about 87% seen once; the top ten hold over 5%. Germline values: CDR1 MNHEY, CDR2 SVGEGT. Trimming took 5 bases from V and 5 from J, leaving 13 bases between them. This CDR3 has 13 amino acids. The V and J genes are TRBV6-2 or TRBV6-3 and TRBJ2-7, with D possibly matching TRBD1 (6 bases). This sequence was found in a woman aged 45-59 years with COVID-19, enrolled during active disease. Sequencing was performed on peripheral blood. Here the CDR3 reads CASSKPTGHEQYF. In nucleotides, the CDR3 is TGTGCCAGCAGTAAGCCGACAGGCCACGAGCAGTACTTC.